The 13 T cell receptor beta chains given below trace back to one sample, sequenced in a study of cytomegalovirus exposure and HLA in healthy donors. Use of 60 Vbeta and 13 Jbeta primers characterized the PCR. The method was immunoSEQ multiplex PCR; TCRdb's version includes in-frame clones alone and lacks a portion of them. The profile shows some 150,000 clones, roughly three quarters of them singletons. The sample taken for sequencing was PBMCs. These receptors all come from a human donor in good health.

The gene calls are TRBV4-2 and TRBJ2-3; 7 bases are a match to TRBD1. Germline assignment: CDR1 LGHNA and CDR2 YNFKEQ. Germline trimming cut 3 bases from V and 0 bases from J; bases unmatched to any gene: 3. There are 15 residues in the CDR3. In nucleotides, the CDR3 is TGTGCCAGCAGCCAGGGGACAGCTAGCACAGATACGCAGTATTTT. The encoded protein is CASSQGTASTDTQYF.

The V call is TRBV5-4, the J call TRBJ2-4, with a tentative D call TRBD2 (6 bases). The CDR3 sequence is 15 residues long. Trimming took off 7 bases at V and 0 bases at J, with 14 bases between the two ends. In germline, CDR1 is SGHNT, CDR2 YYREEE (reference sequence). DNA of the CDR3: TGTGCCAGCGATTGGAGGGAGGTAGCCAAAAACATTCAGTACTTC. It is translated as CASDWREVAKNIQYF. Full variable domain (missing parts from reference TRBV5-4 and TRBJ2-4): ETGVTQSPTHLIKTRGQQVTLRCSSQSGHNTVSWYQQALGQGPQFIFQYYREEENGRGNFPPRFSGLQFPNYSSELNVNALELDDSALYLCASDWREVAKNIQYFGAGTRLSVL.

This chain links TRBV11-1 with TRBJ2-1, with TRBD1 as a possible D gene (5 bases). V shed 4 bases and J shed 2 bases, with 9 bases lying between them. This CDR3 is 14 amino acids long. Germline CDR1 reads SGHAT; CDR2 reads FQDESV (reference sequence). CDR3 coding DNA: TGTGCCAGCAGCTACAGGTCCGCCTACAATGAGCAGTTCTTC. Its translation: CASSYRSAYNEQFF.

This sequence joins TRBV30 and TRBJ1-6, with a possible D match to TRBD1 (5 bases). Per the germline V gene, CDR1 is GTSNPN and CDR2 is SVGIG (reference sequence). Trimming removed 1 base from V and 8 bases from J, with 6 bases in between. This CDR3 comprises 12 residues. The CDR3 is CAWSEGDSPLHF. In DNA, the CDR3 is TGTGCCTGGAGTGAAGGGGATTCACCCCTCCACTTT.

This chain uses TRBV5-1 with TRBJ2-7, with TRBD2 matching 15 bases. There are 15 residues in the CDR3. CDR1 SGHRS and CDR2 YFSETQ come from the germline V gene. Trimming removed 5 bases from V and 4 bases from J; junction bases left unmatched: 4. As DNA, the CDR3 is TGCGCCAGCAGATCCGGGACTAGCGGGGGGTACGAGCAGTACTTC. Translated: CASRSGTSGGYEQYF.

The chain recombines TRBV7-2 with TRBJ2-5; 8 nucleotides line up with TRBD2. The CDR3 has 15 amino acids. The V and J ends lost 1 base and 5 bases, in that order; junction bases with no gene match: 6. Germline V gene lookup returns CDR1 SGHTA and CDR2 FQGNSA. DNA of the CDR3: TGTGCCAGCAGCTTAGGTCCGGGGGGGCGGGAGACCCAGTACTTC. Translating it yields CASSLGPGGRETQYF. The full variable domain, rest sourced from reference TRBV7-2 and TRBJ2-5, is GAGVSQSPSNKVTEKGKDVELRCDPISGHTALYWYRQSLGQGLEFLIYFQGNSAPDKSGLPSDRFSAERTGGSVSTLTIQRTQQEDSAVYLCASSLGPGGRETQYFGPGTRLLVL.

The V gene is TRBV30, the J gene TRBJ2-5; perhaps TRBD2 as D (6 bases). V gave up 2 bases and J gave up 3 bases, with 16 bases separating them. This CDR3 is 15 amino acids long. CDR1 is GTSNPN, CDR2 SVGIG, per germline (reference sequence). CDR3 sequence reads: CAWSPGSGGEETQYF. As DNA, the CDR3 is TGTGCCTGGAGTCCTGGGTCGGGCGGGGAAGAGACCCAGTACTTC. Using reference TRBV30 and TRBJ2-5 for the parts outside the CDR3, the full variable domain is SQTIHQWPATLVQPVGSPLSLECTVEGTSNPNLYWYRQAAGRGLQLLFYSVGIGQISSEVPQNLSASRPQDRQFILSSKKLLLSDSGFYLCAWSPGSGGEETQYFGPGTRLLVL.

The chain carries TRBV10-2 and TRBJ1-1; no clear D. From germline, CDR1 is WSHSY and CDR2 SAAADI. V lost 3 bases and J lost 8, with 7 bases in between. CDR3 length: 11 residues. CDR3 nucleotide sequence: TGCGCCAGCAGTGATGGAGGGGAAGCTTTCTTT. Translated: CASSDGGEAFF.

In this sample, this clone turned up a few times. The J gene is TRBJ1-2, the V gene TRBV5-6; 7 nucleotides line up with TRBD1. The CDR3 spans 13 residues. V gave up 1 base and J gave up 6 bases; unmatched junction bases: 3. CDR1 is SGHDT and CDR2 is YYEEEE in the germline V gene. CDR3: CASSLPGGNGYTF. CDR3 DNA sequence: TGTGCCAGCAGCTTGCCAGGGGGGAATGGCTACACCTTC.

V and J are TRBV4-2 and TRBJ1-3, with no clear D. The CDR3 totals 16 residues. The germline V gene has CDR1 LGHNA and CDR2 YNFKEQ. Trimming took 0 bases from V and 0 from J, leaving 9 bases between them. DNA of the CDR3: TGTGCCAGCAGCCAAGAGGCGGCATTCTCTGGAAACACCATATATTTT. It yields the protein CASSQEAAFSGNTIYF.

The genes are TRBV7-2 and TRBJ2-5, with 9 bases aligning to TRBD1. This CDR3 spans 13 amino acids. With V trimmed by 7 bases and J by 5 bases, 5 bases remained unmatched. The germline gives CDR1 SGHTA, CDR2 FQGNSA. For the CDR3, the DNA is TGTGCCAGCAACACAGGGGGCGCGGAGACCCAGTACTTC. It codes for CASNTGGAETQYF.

The rearrangement links TRBV27 to TRBJ2-1, with D perhaps TRBD2 (6 bases). Germline-derived CDR1 and CDR2 are MNHEY and SMNVEV (reference sequence). This CDR3 has 12 residues. V was pared by 3 bases and J by 9 bases, with 9 bases between. The CDR3 here is CASSFSEGEQFF. The DNA for the CDR3 is TGTGCCAGCAGTTTCTCGGAGGGTGAGCAGTTCTTC.

This clone was counted once. This chain links TRBV11-2 with TRBJ2-7, with unresolved D. The CDR3 runs to 15 residues. Germline V gene sequence: CDR1 SGHAT, CDR2 FQNNGV. The V end lost 1 base, the J end lost 3 bases, and 13 bases lay between the germline ends. The CDR3 DNA sequence: TGTGCCAGCAGCTTAGCCCCACTTTCTGACTACGAGCAGTACTTC. Its translation is CASSLAPLSDYEQYF.